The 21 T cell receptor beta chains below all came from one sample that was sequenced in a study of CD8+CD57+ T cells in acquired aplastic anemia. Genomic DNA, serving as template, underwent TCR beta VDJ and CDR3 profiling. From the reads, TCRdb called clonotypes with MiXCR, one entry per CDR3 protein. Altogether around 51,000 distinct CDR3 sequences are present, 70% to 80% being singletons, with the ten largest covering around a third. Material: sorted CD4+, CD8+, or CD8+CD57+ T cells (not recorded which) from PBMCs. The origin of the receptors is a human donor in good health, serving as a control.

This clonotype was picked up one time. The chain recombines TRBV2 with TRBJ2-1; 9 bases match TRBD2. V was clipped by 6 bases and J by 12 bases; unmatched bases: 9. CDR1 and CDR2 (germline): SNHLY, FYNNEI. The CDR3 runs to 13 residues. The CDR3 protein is CASRREGPGLQFF. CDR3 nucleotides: TGTGCCAGCAGGCGGGAGGGCCCCGGGCTGCAGTTCTTC.

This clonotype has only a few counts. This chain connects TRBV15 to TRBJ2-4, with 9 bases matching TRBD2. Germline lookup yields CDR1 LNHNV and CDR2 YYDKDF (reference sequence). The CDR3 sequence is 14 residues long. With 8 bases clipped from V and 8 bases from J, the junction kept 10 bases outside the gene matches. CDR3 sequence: CATSSGTSTDIQYF. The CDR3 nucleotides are TGTGCCACCTCGTCCGGGACTAGCACGGACATTCAGTACTTC.

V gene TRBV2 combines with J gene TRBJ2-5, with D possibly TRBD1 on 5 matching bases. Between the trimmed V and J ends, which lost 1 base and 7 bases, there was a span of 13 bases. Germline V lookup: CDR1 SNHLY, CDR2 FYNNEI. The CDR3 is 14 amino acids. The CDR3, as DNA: TGTGCCAGCAGTGAAGGGACGTTCCAGGGGACCCAGTACTTC. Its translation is CASSEGTFQGTQYF.

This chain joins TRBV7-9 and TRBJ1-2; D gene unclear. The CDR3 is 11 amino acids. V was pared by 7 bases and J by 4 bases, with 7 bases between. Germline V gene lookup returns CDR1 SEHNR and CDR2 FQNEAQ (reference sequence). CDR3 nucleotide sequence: TGTGCCAGCATGTTTGGCTATGGCTACACCTTC. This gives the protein CASMFGYGYTF. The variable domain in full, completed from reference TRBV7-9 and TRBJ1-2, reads DTGVSQNPRHKITKRGQNVTFRCDPISEHNRLYWYRQTLGQGPEFLTYFQNEAQLEKSRLLSDRFSAERPKGSFSTLEIQRTEQGDSAMYLCASMFGYGYTFGSGTRLTVV.

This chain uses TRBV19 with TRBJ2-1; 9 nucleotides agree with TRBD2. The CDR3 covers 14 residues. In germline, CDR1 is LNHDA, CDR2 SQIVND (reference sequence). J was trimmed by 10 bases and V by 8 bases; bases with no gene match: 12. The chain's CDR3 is CASQPRGAGGEQFF. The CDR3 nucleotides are TGTGCCAGTCAGCCCCGAGGAGCGGGGGGAGAGCAGTTCTTC. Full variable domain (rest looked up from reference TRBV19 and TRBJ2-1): DGGITQSPKYLFRKEGQNVTLSCEQNLNHDAMYWYRQDPGQGLRLIYYSQIVNDFQKGDIAEGYSVSREKKESFPLTVTSAQKNPTAFYLCASQPRGAGGEQFFGPGTRLTVL.

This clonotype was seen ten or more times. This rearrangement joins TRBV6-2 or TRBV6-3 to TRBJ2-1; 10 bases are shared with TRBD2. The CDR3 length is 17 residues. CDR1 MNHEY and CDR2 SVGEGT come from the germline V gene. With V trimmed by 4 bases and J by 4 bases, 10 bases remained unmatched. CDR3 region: CASSSSLAGGIYNEQFF. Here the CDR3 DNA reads TGTGCCAGCAGTTCCTCTTTAGCGGGAGGTATTTACAATGAGCAGTTCTTC.

CDR3 nucleotides: TGTGCCAGCAGTTTGCCGGGGCAAGAGACCCAGTACTTC. Protein: CASSLPGQETQYF. V is TRBV25-1 and J is TRBJ2-5; D is possibly TRBD2 (5 bases). The CDR3 is 13 residues long. Germline CDR1 and CDR2: MGHDK and SYGVNS. The V and J ends lost 5 bases and 2 bases respectively, with 9 bases between them.

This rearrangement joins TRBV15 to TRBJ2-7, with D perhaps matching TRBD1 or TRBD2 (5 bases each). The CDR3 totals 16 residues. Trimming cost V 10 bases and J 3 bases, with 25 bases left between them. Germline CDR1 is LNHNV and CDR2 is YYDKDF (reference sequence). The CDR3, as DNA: TGTGCCAGCAGTACAAGGCCGGGGACGGTCTACTACGAGCAGTACTTC. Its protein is CASSTRPGTVYYEQYF.

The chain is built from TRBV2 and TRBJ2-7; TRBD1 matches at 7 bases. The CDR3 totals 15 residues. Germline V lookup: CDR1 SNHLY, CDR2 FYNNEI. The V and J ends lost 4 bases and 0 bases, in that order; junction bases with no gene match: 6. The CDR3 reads CASSATGVGSYEQYF. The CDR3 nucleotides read TGTGCCAGCAGTGCCACAGGGGTTGGCTCCTACGAGCAGTACTTC.

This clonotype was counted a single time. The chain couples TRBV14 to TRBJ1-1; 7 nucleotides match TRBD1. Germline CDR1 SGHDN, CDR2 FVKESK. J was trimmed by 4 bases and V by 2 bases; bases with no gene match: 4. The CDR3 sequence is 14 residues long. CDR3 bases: TGTGCCAGCAGCCAATTACAGGGGAGCACTGAAGCTTTCTTT. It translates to CASSQLQGSTEAFF.

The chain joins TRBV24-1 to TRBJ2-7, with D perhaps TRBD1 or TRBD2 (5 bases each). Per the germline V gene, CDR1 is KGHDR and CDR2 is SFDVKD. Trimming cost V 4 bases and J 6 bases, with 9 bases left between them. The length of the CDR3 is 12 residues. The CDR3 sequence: CATSDERGEQYF. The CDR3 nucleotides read TGTGCCACCAGTGACGAGAGGGGCGAGCAGTACTTC.

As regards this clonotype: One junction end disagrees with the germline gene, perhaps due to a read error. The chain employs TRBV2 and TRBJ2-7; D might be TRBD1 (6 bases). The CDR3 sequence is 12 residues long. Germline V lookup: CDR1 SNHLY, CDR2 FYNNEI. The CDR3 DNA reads TGTGCCAGCAGGGATCCCGGACAGAGTCCAGACTTC. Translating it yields CASRDPGQSPDF.

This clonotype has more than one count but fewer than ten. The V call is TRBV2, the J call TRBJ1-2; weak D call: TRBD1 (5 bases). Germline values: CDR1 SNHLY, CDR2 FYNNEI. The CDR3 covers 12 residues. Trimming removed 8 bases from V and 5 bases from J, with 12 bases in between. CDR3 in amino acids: CASLRQGYGYTF. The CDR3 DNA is TGTGCCAGCCTCAGGCAGGGTTATGGCTACACCTTC.

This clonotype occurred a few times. CDR3 amino acids: CASSRGPLGEAFF. CDR3 coding DNA: TGTGCCAGCAGCCGGGGGCCGTTGGGGGAAGCTTTCTTT. V is TRBV11-2 and J is TRBJ1-1; a weak D match, TRBD1 (6 bases). This CDR3 has 13 amino acids. Germline values: CDR1 SGHAT, CDR2 FQNNGV. The V gene lost 5 bases and the J gene lost 8 bases, with 15 bases spanning the gap.

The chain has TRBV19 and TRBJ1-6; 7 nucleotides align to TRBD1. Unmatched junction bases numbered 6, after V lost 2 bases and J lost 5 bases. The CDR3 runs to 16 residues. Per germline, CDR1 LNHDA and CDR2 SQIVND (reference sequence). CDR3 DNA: TGTGCCAGTAGTATACCCGGGACAGAGCATAATTCACCCCTCCACTTT. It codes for CASSIPGTEHNSPLHF.

The CDR3: CASGGWNTEAFF. CDR3 coding DNA: TGTGCCAGCGGGGGATGGAACACTGAAGCTTTCTTT. The rearrangement uses TRBV2 and TRBJ1-1, with D maybe TRBD1 (5 bases). Trimming removed 8 bases at V and 1 base at J, with 8 bases between. The CDR3 extends over 12 amino acids. The germline V gene has CDR1 SNHLY and CDR2 FYNNEI.

CDR3 amino acids: CASSIGPDRDTQYF. CDR3 DNA sequence: TGTGCCAGCAGTATCGGGCCAGATAGAGATACGCAGTATTTT. The J gene is TRBJ2-3, the V gene TRBV2, with no clear D. Germline lookup yields CDR1 SNHLY and CDR2 FYNNEI. This CDR3 has 14 residues. The V and J ends lost 5 bases and 5 bases respectively, with 14 bases between them.

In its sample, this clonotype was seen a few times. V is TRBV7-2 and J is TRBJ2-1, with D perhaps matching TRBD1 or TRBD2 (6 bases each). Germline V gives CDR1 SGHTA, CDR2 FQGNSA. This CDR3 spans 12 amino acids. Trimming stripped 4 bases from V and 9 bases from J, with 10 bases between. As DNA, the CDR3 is TGTGCCAGCAGCTACAGGGAGGCTGAGCAGTTCTTC. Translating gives CASSYREAEQFF.

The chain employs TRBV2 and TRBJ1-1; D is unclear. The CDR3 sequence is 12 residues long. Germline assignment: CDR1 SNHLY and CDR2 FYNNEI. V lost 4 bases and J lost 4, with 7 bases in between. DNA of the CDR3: TGTGCCAGCAGTGCGACGGGCACTGAAGCTTTCTTT. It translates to CASSATGTEAFF.

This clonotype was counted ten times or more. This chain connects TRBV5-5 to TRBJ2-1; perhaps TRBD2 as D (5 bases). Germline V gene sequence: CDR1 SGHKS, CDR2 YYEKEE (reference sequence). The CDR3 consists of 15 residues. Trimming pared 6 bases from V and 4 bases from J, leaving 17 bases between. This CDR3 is CASTTTRVGYNEQFF. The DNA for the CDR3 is TGTGCCAGCACGACCACTAGGGTGGGTTACAATGAGCAGTTCTTC. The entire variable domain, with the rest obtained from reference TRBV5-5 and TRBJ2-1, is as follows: DAGVTQSPTHLIKTRGQQVTLRCSPISGHKSVSWYQQVLGQGPQFIFQYYEKEERGRGNFPDRFSARQFPNYSSELNVNALLLGDSALYLCASTTTRVGYNEQFFGPGTRLTVL.

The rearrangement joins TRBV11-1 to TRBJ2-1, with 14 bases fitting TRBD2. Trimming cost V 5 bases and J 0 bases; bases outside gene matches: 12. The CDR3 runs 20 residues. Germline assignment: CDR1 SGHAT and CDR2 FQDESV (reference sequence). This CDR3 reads CASSAPGLAGDLSSYNEQFF. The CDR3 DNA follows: TGTGCCAGCAGCGCCCCGGGACTAGCGGGAGACTTAAGCTCCTACAATGAGCAGTTCTTC. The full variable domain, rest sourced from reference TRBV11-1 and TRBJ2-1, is EAEVAQSPRYKITEKSQAVAFWCDPISGHATLYWYRQILGQGPELLVQFQDESVVDDSQLPKDRFSAERLKGVDSTLKIQPAELGDSAMYLCASSAPGLAGDLSSYNEQFFGPGTRLTVL.